This TCR beta chain was captured in a study of blood T cell repertoires in COVID-19. As for the study in general: COVID-19 samples from acute and convalescent phases originated in the United States, Italy and Spain. PBMCs, B-cell-depleted T cells, or T cells were the source of the cDNA or gDNA that made up the material.

Adults between about 18 and 95 years of age took part from about two dozen US areas. Which cohort a participant joined came from the clinical history participants gave. Germline CDR1 SEHNR, CDR2 FQNEAQ (reference sequence). V gave up 5 bases and J gave up 9 bases; unmatched junction bases: 5. The CDR3 runs 15 residues. TCRdb's copy holds only in-frame clones and misses some; the assay was immunoSEQ multiplex PCR. Altogether around 250,000 clones are present, about 91% being singletons, with the ten largest covering approximately 1.2%. The sample taken for sequencing was PBMCs or T cells enriched from blood (not recorded which). J is TRBJ2-1 and V is TRBV7-9; 15 bases are shared with TRBD2. The TCR originated in a woman between 35 and 50 years old with acute COVID-19. CDR3 bases: TGTGCCAGCAGCGCGGGACTAGCGGGAGGACCTGAGCAGTTCTTC. This encodes CASSAGLAGGPEQFF.